This is a list of T cell receptor beta chains from one sample in a study of Ad26.COV2.S vaccination and SARS-CoV-2 variants. Clones were sequenced by immunoSEQ multiplex PCR, and TCRdb holds only the in-frame ones, with some missing. The sample includes about 350,000 clones, approximately 84% of them seen just once. The specimen comprised peripheral blood, sampled in a trial of Ad26.COV2.S vaccine versus placebo. These receptors were collected from a person aged 18-65 years who received the Ad26.COV2.S COVID-19 vaccine or a placebo. Both conserved end residues are trimmed from each CDR3. The D gene is left open where the match is weak. Clone size, where shown, is once, few, many, or a class for clones that have expanded.

len,d_gene,abundance,v_gene,j_gene,CDR3aa
12,NA,few,TRBV5-1,TRBJ2-7,ASSLEGGAFEQY
12,NA,once,TRBV28,TRBJ2-7,ASRKTGLSYEQY
13,NA,NA,TRBV4-3,TRBJ1-3,ASSQDPTSGNTIY
15,NA,NA,TRBV15,TRBJ2-4,ATSGPNGTLPKNIQY
10,NA,NA,TRBV2,TRBJ1-4,ASSEAVEKLF
14,NA,NA,TRBV4-1,TRBJ2-1,ASSRPVGLSDGEQF
16,NA,NA,TRBV4-1,TRBJ1-3,ASSQDSSRGDSGNTIY
14,NA,once,TRBV9,TRBJ1-6,ASSVDGSSYNSPLH
11,NA,NA,TRBV5-6,TRBJ1-2,ASSFQGDGGYT
12,NA,once,TRBV18,TRBJ1-1,ASSPSAAQSEAF
10,NA,NA,TRBV29-1,TRBJ2-5,SVWGPGETQY
13,NA,NA,TRBV9,TRBJ2-5,ASSAYGAHEQTQY
14,TRBD1,NA,TRBV11-2,TRBJ2-1,ASSLAGTGPHNEQF
11,NA,NA,TRBV19,TRBJ1-2,ASSGTFNYGYT
14,NA,NA,TRBV6-2/TRBV6-3,TRBJ1-4,ASSTGTEQRGEKLF
14,NA,NA,TRBV7-8,TRBJ2-3,ASSLGSGAPPDTQY
13,TRBD1,NA,TRBV6-2/TRBV6-3,TRBJ2-2,ASSDRGDQHGELF
14,NA,NA,TRBV3-1/TRBV3-2,TRBJ2-1,ASSQGVGPSYNEQF
12,TRBD1,NA,TRBV9,TRBJ1-1,ASSFGQGNTEAF
13,NA,NA,TRBV3-1/TRBV3-2,TRBJ1-3,ASSQTGAAGNTIY
13,TRBD2,few,TRBV7-6,TRBJ2-7,ASSTTSGYLNEQY
13,TRBD2,NA,TRBV9,TRBJ2-1,ASSPGTSGIYEQF
13,TRBD1,once,TRBV28,TRBJ1-1,ASSLTQGIGGEAF
7,NA,NA,TRBV28,TRBJ2-7,ASSLGQY
9,TRBD1,few,TRBV20-1,TRBJ2-1,SAEDRGRQF
14,NA,NA,TRBV18,TRBJ2-7,ASSPPAPTLAYEQY
13,TRBD1,NA,TRBV5-5,TRBJ2-5,ASSDRGQVQETQY
17,TRBD1,NA,TRBV27,TRBJ1-2,ASTRLGLGSGTGEYGYT
11,NA,NA,TRBV7-2,TRBJ1-2,ASSQDGNYGYT
12,TRBD1,NA,TRBV9,TRBJ2-7,ASTPGQGFYEQY
13,NA,NA,TRBV5-5,TRBJ2-1,ASSLAGSSYNEQF
11,NA,NA,TRBV12-3/TRBV12-4,TRBJ1-5,ASSLGSNQPQH
14,TRBD1,NA,TRBV10-3,TRBJ1-1,AISAGTGGLNTEAF
13,NA,few,TRBV5-1,TRBJ1-6,ASSLLGLDNSPLH
13,NA,NA,TRBV5-1,TRBJ1-3,ASSPGGEYGNTIY
13,NA,NA,TRBV11-2,TRBJ1-2,ASSLEQGGFYGYT
13,NA,NA,TRBV7-2,TRBJ1-2,ASSPTAPRLYGYT
12,NA,NA,TRBV6-5,TRBJ1-5,ASSYSPLGLPQH
14,NA,NA,TRBV7-2,TRBJ2-6,ASSLAGSSGANVLT
14,NA,NA,TRBV7-2,TRBJ1-6,ASSLVFWDNLSPLH
10,NA,NA,TRBV10-1,TRBJ2-1,ASSDTGYEQF
15,TRBD1,NA,TRBV3-1/TRBV3-2,TRBJ1-3,ASSQGQGSGGGNTIY
11,NA,NA,TRBV9,TRBJ1-6,ASSTQGYAPLH
11,NA,NA,TRBV18,TRBJ2-1,ASSPTGYNEQF
17,TRBD1,NA,TRBV28,TRBJ2-1,ASSLWNRGQRRRYNEQF
12,NA,NA,TRBV5-1,TRBJ2-1,ASSPTTSSNEQF
16,NA,many,TRBV4-1,TRBJ2-2,ASSQVWFGTLNTGELF
10,NA,NA,TRBV27,TRBJ1-1,ASLGRRTEAF
12,NA,NA,TRBV19,TRBJ1-1,ASSIQAENTEAF
13,TRBD1,NA,TRBV30,TRBJ1-4,AWSATTGFGEKLF
15,NA,NA,TRBV6-1,TRBJ2-4,ASSDDREADAKNIQY
13,NA,NA,TRBV11-2,TRBJ1-1,ASSFAPRSNTEAF
11,NA,NA,TRBV7-2,TRBJ2-7,ASSFNHPSEQY
14,TRBD1,few,TRBV5-4,TRBJ2-3,ASSNAPGQGTDTQY